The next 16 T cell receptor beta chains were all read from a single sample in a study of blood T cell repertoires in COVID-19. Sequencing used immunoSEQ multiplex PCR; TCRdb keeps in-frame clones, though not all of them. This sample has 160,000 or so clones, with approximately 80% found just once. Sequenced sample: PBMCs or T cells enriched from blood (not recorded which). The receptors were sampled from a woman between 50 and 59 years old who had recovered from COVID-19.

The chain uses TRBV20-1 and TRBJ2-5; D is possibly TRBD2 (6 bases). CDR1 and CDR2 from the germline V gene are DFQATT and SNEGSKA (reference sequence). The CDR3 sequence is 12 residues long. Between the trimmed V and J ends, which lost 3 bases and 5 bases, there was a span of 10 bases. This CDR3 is CSASPGRETQYF. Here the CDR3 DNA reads TGCAGTGCTAGTCCAGGGAGGGAGACCCAGTACTTC.

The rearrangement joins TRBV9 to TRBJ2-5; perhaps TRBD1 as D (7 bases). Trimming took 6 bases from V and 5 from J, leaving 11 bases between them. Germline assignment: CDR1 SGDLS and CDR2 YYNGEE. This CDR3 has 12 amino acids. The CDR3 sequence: CASKGAGETQYF. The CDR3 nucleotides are TGTGCCAGCAAGGGGGCGGGGGAGACCCAGTACTTC.

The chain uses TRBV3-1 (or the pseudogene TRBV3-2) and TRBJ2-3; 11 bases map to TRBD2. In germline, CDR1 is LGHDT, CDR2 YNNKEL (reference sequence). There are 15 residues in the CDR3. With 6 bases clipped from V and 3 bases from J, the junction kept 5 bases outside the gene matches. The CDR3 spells CASRNSGGATDTQYF. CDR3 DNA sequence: TGTGCCAGCAGAAATAGCGGGGGGGCGACAGATACGCAGTATTTT.

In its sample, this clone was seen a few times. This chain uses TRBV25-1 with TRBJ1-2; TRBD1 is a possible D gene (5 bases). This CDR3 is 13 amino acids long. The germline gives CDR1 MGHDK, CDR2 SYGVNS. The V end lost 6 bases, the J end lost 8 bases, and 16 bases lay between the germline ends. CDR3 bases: TGTGCCAGCAGACAAGGGGCTGGAAGAGGCTACACCTTC. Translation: CASRQGAGRGYTF.

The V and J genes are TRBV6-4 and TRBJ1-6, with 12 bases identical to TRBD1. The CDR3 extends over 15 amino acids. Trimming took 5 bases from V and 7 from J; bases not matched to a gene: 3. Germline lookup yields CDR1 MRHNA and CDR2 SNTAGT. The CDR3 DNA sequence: TGTGCCAGCAGTTCCGGGACAGGGGGCAATTCACCCCTCCACTTT. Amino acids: CASSSGTGGNSPLHF.

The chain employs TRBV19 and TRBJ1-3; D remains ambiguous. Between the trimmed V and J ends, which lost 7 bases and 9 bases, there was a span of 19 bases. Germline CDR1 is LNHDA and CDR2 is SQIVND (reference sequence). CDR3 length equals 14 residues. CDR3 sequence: CASTSGPGPGTIYF. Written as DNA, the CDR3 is TGTGCCAGTACCAGCGGGCCAGGACCAGGCACCATATATTTT.

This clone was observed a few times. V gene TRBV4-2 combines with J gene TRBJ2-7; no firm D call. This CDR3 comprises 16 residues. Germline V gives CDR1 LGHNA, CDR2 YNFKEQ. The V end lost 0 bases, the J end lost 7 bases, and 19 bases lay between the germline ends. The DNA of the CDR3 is TGTGCCAGCAGCCAAGAATTCCTGTATACCTACGTTGAGCAGTACTTC. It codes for CASSQEFLYTYVEQYF.

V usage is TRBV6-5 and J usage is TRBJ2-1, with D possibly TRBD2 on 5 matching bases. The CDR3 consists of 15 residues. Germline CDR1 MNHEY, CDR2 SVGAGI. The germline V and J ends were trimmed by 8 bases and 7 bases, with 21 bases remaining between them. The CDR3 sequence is CASRITSGSINEQFF. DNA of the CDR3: TGTGCCAGCCGCATAACGAGCGGTTCCATTAATGAGCAGTTCTTC.

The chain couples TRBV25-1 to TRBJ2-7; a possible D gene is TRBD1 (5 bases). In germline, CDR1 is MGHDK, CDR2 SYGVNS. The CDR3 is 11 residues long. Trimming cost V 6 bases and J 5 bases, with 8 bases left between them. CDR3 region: CASSRVHEQYF. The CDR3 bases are TGTGCCAGCAGCAGGGTCCACGAGCAGTACTTC.

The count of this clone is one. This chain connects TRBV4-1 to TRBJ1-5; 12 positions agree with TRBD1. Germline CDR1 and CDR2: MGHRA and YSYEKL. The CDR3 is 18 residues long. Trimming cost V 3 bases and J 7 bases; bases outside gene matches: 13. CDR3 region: CASSQNWDRGRIEQPQHF. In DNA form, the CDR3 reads TGCGCCAGCAGCCAGAATTGGGACAGGGGGCGGATTGAACAGCCCCAGCATTTT.

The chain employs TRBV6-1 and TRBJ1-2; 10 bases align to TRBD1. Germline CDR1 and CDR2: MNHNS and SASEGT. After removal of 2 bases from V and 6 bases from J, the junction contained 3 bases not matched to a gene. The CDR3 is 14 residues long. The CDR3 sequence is CASSERQGADGYTF. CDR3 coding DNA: TGTGCCAGCAGTGAAAGACAGGGGGCTGATGGCTACACCTTC.

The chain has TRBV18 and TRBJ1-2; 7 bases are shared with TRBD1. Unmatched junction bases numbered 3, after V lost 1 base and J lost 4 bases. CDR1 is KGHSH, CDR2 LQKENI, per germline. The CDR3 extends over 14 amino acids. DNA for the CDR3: TGTGCCAGCTCACCACAGAACAGGGGCTATGGCTACACCTTC. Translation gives CASSPQNRGYGYTF.

As DNA, the CDR3 is TGTGCCAGCAGTCAAAGGACAGCAAGCCGGAGCTCCTATAATTCACCCCTCCACTTT. This encodes CASSQRTASRSSYNSPLHF. V is TRBV27 and J is TRBJ1-6, with D maybe TRBD1 (6 bases). The CDR3 has 19 residues. The germline V gene encodes CDR1 MNHEY and CDR2 SMNVEV (reference sequence). Trimming cost V 5 bases and J 0 bases, with 20 bases left between them.

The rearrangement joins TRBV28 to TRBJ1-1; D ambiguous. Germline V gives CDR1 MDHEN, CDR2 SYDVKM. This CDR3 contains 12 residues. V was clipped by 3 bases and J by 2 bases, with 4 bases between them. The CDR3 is CASSFLNTEAFF. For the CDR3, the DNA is TGTGCCAGCAGTTTCCTAAACACTGAAGCTTTCTTT.

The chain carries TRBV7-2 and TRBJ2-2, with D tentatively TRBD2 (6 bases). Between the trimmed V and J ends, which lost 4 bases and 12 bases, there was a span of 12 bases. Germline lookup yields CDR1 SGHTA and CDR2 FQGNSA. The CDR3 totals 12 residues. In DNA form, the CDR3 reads TGTGCCAGCAGCTCCTCGGGGGTTAAGCTGTTTTTT. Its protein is CASSSSGVKLFF.

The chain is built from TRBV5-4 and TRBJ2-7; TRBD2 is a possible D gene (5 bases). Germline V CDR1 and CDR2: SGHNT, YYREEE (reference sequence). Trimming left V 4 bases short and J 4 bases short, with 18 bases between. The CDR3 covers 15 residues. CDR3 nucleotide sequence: TGTGCCAGCAGCGGGTGGACTCCATTTTCTTACGAGCAGTACTTC. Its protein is CASSGWTPFSYEQYF. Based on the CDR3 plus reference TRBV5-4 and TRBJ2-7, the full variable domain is ETGVTQSPTHLIKTRGQQVTLRCSSQSGHNTVSWYQQALGQGPQFIFQYYREEENGRGNFPPRFSGLQFPNYSSELNVNALELDDSALYLCASSGWTPFSYEQYFGPGTRLTVT.